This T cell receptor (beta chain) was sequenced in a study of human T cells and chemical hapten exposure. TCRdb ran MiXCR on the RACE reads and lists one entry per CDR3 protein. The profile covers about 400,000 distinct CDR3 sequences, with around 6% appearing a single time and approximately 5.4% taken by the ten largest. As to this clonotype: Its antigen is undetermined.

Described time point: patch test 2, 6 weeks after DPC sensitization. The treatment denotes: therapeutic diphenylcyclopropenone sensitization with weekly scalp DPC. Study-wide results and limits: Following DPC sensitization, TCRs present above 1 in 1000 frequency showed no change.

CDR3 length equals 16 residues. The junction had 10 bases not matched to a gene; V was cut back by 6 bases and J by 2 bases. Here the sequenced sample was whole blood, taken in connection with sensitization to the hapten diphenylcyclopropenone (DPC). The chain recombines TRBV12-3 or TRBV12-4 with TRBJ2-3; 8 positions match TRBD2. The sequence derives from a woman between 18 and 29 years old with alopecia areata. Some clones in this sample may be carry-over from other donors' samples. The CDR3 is CASRKMAGGLTDTQYF. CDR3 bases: TGTGCCAGCAGAAAAATGGCGGGGGGCCTCACAGATACGCAGTATTTT.